The clone carrying this TCR beta chain came up a few times. There are 15 residues in the CDR3. The V end was cut by 0 bases, the J end by 0 bases, with 6 bases between. Germline CDR1 and CDR2: MNHNY and SVGAGI (reference sequence). TCR beta CDR3 regions were amplified from RNA transcripts. The primer set for the first-round RT-PCR of the TCR CDR3 was HTBI. TCRdb reanalysed the multiplex PCR reads using MiXCR and keeps one entry per CDR3 protein. This sample has 360,000 or so distinct CDR3 sequences; 13% to 15% occur once, and the top ten carry approximately 19%. Researchers barred patients who had uncontrolled infection, other autoimmune disease, pregnancy or lactation. Based on clinical symptoms, serum thyroxine and TRAb, thyroid ultrasound and orbital computed tomography, diagnoses were reached. The record originates from a study of T cells in Graves' hyperthyroidism and ophthalmopathy. In the study overall: Before any treatment, at initial diagnosis, peripheral blood was collected.

V usage is TRBV6-6 and J usage is TRBJ2-4; the D is unclear. Sequences were obtained from blood. The sequence was collected from a woman aged 60-75 years with Graves' ophthalmopathy. The CDR3: CASSYSAVAKNIQYF. Here the CDR3 DNA reads TGTGCCAGCAGTTACTCGGCAGTAGCCAAAAACATTCAGTACTTC.